This TCR beta chain appears in the sequencing data of a study of blood T cell repertoires in COVID-19. Profiled with immunoSEQ multiplex PCR; TCRdb holds only in-frame clones, not every one. The data contain about 180,000 clones, approximately 85% of them singletons. CDR1 is MDHEN, CDR2 SYDVKM, per germline. V lost 10 bases, J lost 6 bases, and 16 bases lay in between. The CDR3 spans 13 residues. The study counted Cohort 3 donors as recovered given two negative PCRs, clearance, or symptom resolution. Sequencing was done on a sample of PBMCs or T cells enriched from blood (not recorded which). This clonotype was obtained from a man aged 35 to 55 who had recovered from COVID-19. V and J are TRBV28 and TRBJ1-5; TRBD1 is a possible D gene (5 bases). The CDR3 sequence: CATTVQGFQPQHF. The CDR3 bases are TGTGCCACCACCGTCCAGGGATTTCAGCCCCAGCATTTT.